The 30 T cell receptor beta chains given below trace back to one sample, sequenced in a study of blood T cell repertoires in COVID-19. Data came from immunoSEQ multiplex PCR; TCRdb stores just in-frame clones and leaves some out. The sample lists 150,000 to 200,000 clones; about 88% were seen once. Sequenced sample: peripheral blood. The receptors stem from a woman aged 30 to 39 with active or convalescent COVID-19.

This rearrangement joins TRBV5-1 to TRBJ2-7; D is perhaps TRBD2 (5 bases). V was trimmed by 0 bases and J by 1 base, leaving 11 bases between them. This CDR3 is built from 15 residues. The V gene's germline CDR1 is SGHRS and CDR2 YFSETQ. The CDR3 DNA is TGCGCCAGCAGCTTGGATCCAGCGGAGTCCTACGAGCAGTACTTC. Protein: CASSLDPAESYEQYF.

This chain's CDR3 is CASSSDKLPYNEQFF. The CDR3 DNA reads as TGTGCCAGCAGCTCGGACAAGCTTCCCTACAATGAGCAGTTCTTC. The V and J genes are TRBV7-9 and TRBJ2-1; D is possibly TRBD1 (5 bases). The CDR3 consists of 15 residues. With 4 bases removed from V and 2 bases from J, the gap between germline ends came to 12 bases. Germline V gene data show CDR1 as SEHNR and CDR2 as FQNEAQ (reference sequence).

This clone has only one observation. This sequence joins TRBV24-1 and TRBJ2-2; D is perhaps TRBD1 (6 bases). Germline V CDR1 and CDR2: KGHDR, SFDVKD. The CDR3 sequence is 14 residues long. Trimming left V 9 bases short and J 0 bases short, with 10 bases between. The CDR3 coding sequence is TGTGCCACCGCACACAGGGCGAACACCGGGGAGCTGTTTTTT. It is translated as CATAHRANTGELFF.

The genes are TRBV5-1 and TRBJ1-2; 8 nucleotides line up with TRBD1. This CDR3 spans 15 amino acids. V lost 4 bases and J lost 3; bases outside the gene matches: 8. CDR1 and CDR2 from the germline V gene are SGHRS and YFSETQ. Here the CDR3 reads CASSPSGQVDYGYTF. The CDR3 DNA follows: TGCGCCAGCAGCCCCTCGGGACAGGTTGACTATGGCTACACCTTC.

The chain links TRBV28 to TRBJ1-3; tentative D call: TRBD1 (5 bases). This CDR3 is built from 15 residues. Trimming shortened V by 6 bases and J by 0 bases, and 12 bases separated the two germline ends. Per the germline V gene, CDR1 is MDHEN and CDR2 is SYDVKM. The CDR3 DNA reads TGTGCCAGCAGAACGACAGCGACCTCTGGAAACACCATATATTTT. The encoded protein is CASRTTATSGNTIYF.

The chain recombines TRBV6-6 with TRBJ2-3; perhaps TRBD1 as D (5 bases). CDR3 length: 16 residues. The V gene lost 2 bases and the J gene lost 6 bases, with 18 bases spanning the gap. Looked up from germline, CDR1 is MNHNY and CDR2 is SVGAGI (reference sequence). This CDR3 is CASSYPRAWESDTQYF. CDR3 bases: TGTGCCAGCAGTTACCCCAGGGCCTGGGAATCCGATACGCAGTATTTT.

This chain connects TRBV3-1 (or the pseudogene TRBV3-2) to TRBJ2-5; TRBD2 matches at 14 bases. V shed 0 bases and J 7 bases; nucleotides not matched to a gene: 7. In germline, CDR1 is LGHDT, CDR2 YNNKEL (reference sequence). The CDR3 contains 17 residues. The CDR3 reads CASSQDRTSGRRGTQYF. As DNA, the CDR3 is TGTGCCAGCAGCCAAGATCGGACTAGCGGGAGGCGAGGGACCCAGTACTTC.

In this sample, this clone turned up a few times. The chain employs TRBV7-6 and TRBJ1-1; no firm D call. The CDR3 is 14 residues long. The germline V gene has CDR1 SGHVS and CDR2 FNYEAQ. Trimming cost V 0 bases and J 6 bases, with 11 bases left between them. The CDR3 bases are TGTGCCAGCAGCTTAGCAGGTGGGCCCCCTGAAGCTTTCTTT. Its protein product is CASSLAGGPPEAFF.

This clone was picked up one time. The chain carries TRBV29-1 and TRBJ1-2; unclear D gene. This CDR3 contains 14 residues. Germline loops: CDR1 SQVTM, CDR2 ANQGSEA. V was pared by 3 bases and J by 4 bases, with 15 bases between. The CDR3 here is CSVEPFSAGYGYTF. As DNA, the CDR3 is TGCAGCGTTGAGCCTTTTTCGGCGGGCTATGGCTACACCTTC.

The count of this clone is one. The DNA for the CDR3 is TGTGCCAGTACCGAGCATAAATACAGGGATCAGCCCCAGCATTTT. This encodes CASTEHKYRDQPQHF. The chain is built from TRBV19 and TRBJ1-5, with D possibly matching TRBD1 (6 bases). The CDR3 totals 15 residues. From germline, CDR1 is LNHDA and CDR2 SQIVND (reference sequence). V lost 7 bases to trimming and J lost 5 bases, with 18 bases between them.

This chain links TRBV3-1 (or the pseudogene TRBV3-2) with TRBJ1-6, with D possibly matching TRBD1 (6 bases). V lost 4 bases, J lost 9 bases, and 10 bases lay in between. This CDR3 has 13 residues. Germline values: CDR1 LGHDT, CDR2 YNNKEL (reference sequence). The CDR3 protein is CASSRTEGSPLHF. The CDR3 DNA reads as TGTGCCAGCAGCCGGACAGAGGGTTCACCCCTCCACTTT.

This clone was recorded only once. V is TRBV4-2 and J is TRBJ1-1, with D possibly matching TRBD1 (5 bases). Deletions cut 4 bases from V and 4 bases from J, with 16 bases between. There are 15 residues in the CDR3. CDR1 and CDR2 from the germline V gene are LGHNA and YNFKEQ. CDR3 amino acids: CASSPEWGSGTEAFF. Written as DNA, the CDR3 is TGTGCCAGCAGCCCCGAATGGGGCTCTGGCACTGAAGCTTTCTTT.

This clone was found a few times. This chain joins TRBV24-1 and TRBJ2-7, with TRBD1 matching 8 bases. CDR1 KGHDR and CDR2 SFDVKD come from the germline V gene. J was trimmed by 1 base and V by 3 bases; bases with no gene match: 7. This CDR3 contains 16 residues. The CDR3 region has the DNA TGTGCCACCAGTGATCGGACAGGGACGGGGTCCTACGAGCAGTACTTC. Encoded protein: CATSDRTGTGSYEQYF.

V gene TRBV24-1 combines with J gene TRBJ2-5, with 12 bases lining up with TRBD2. V was clipped by 6 bases and J by 4 bases; unmatched bases: 8. CDR1 and CDR2 (germline): KGHDR, SFDVKD. The CDR3 spans 16 residues. The CDR3 region has the DNA TGTGCCACCAGTACCGCTAGCGGGGGGGCCGGAGAGACCCAGTACTTC. Encoded protein: CATSTASGGAGETQYF.

The chain links TRBV4-1 to TRBJ2-1; D call uncertain. From germline, CDR1 is MGHRA and CDR2 YSYEKL. The germline V and J ends were trimmed by 3 bases and 4 bases, with 16 bases remaining between them. CDR3 length: 16 residues. The CDR3 DNA sequence: TGCGCCAGCAGCCATAACCCACTCCCGACTTACAATGAGCAGTTCTTC. It is translated as CASSHNPLPTYNEQFF.

The chain links TRBV9 to TRBJ1-1, with a possible D match to TRBD1 (6 bases). The germline CDR1 and CDR2 sequences are SGDLS and YYNGEE. Trimming took 3 bases from V and 0 from J, leaving 15 bases between them. CDR3 length: 16 amino acids. The CDR3 DNA reads TGTGCCAGCAGCGGCTTCCTGGGGGGGCTGAACACTGAAGCTTTCTTT. Amino acids: CASSGFLGGLNTEAFF.

The chain links TRBV3-1 (or the pseudogene TRBV3-2) to TRBJ2-7, with TRBD2 matching over 13 bases. The CDR3 has 15 residues. The germline CDR1 and CDR2 sequences are LGHDT and YNNKEL (reference sequence). The V and J ends lost 4 bases and 6 bases, in that order; junction bases with no gene match: 6. The CDR3 DNA follows: TGTGCCAGCAGCCTTCGGGGACTAGCGGGAAGCGAGCAGTACTTC. Protein sequence: CASSLRGLAGSEQYF.

This rearrangement joins TRBV4-1 to TRBJ2-1; perhaps TRBD2 as D (6 bases). The CDR3 is 13 residues long. The germline V gene encodes CDR1 MGHRA and CDR2 YSYEKL. Trimming shortened V by 3 bases and J by 9 bases, and 12 bases separated the two germline ends. The CDR3 sequence is CASSQTGLGEQFF. For the CDR3, the DNA is TGCGCCAGCAGCCAGACGGGACTGGGTGAGCAGTTCTTC.

This clone was counted only a few times. The chain has TRBV6-1 and TRBJ1-1; a possible D gene is TRBD1 (5 bases). V gave up 0 bases and J gave up 5 bases, with 16 bases separating them. Germline V gives CDR1 MNHNS, CDR2 SASEGT. This CDR3 is 16 amino acids long. The CDR3: CASSEAITMGGTEAFF. The DNA for the CDR3 is TGTGCCAGCAGTGAAGCGATTACCATGGGGGGAACTGAAGCTTTCTTT.

The chain uses TRBV19 and TRBJ2-2; the D is unclear. The CDR3 spans 15 residues. Between the trimmed V and J ends, which lost 4 bases and 4 bases, there was a span of 13 bases. Germline V gene sequence: CDR1 LNHDA, CDR2 SQIVND (reference sequence). CDR3 sequence reads: CASSTQTLTTGELFF. The DNA for the CDR3 is TGTGCCAGTAGTACCCAGACACTGACCACCGGGGAGCTGTTTTTT. Looking up the rest from reference TRBV19 and TRBJ2-2 gives the full variable domain: DGGITQSPKYLFRKEGQNVTLSCEQNLNHDAMYWYRQDPGQGLRLIYYSQIVNDFQKGDIAEGYSVSREKKESFPLTVTSAQKNPTAFYLCASSTQTLTTGELFFGEGSRLTVL.

CDR3 nucleotides: TGTGCCAGCAGTTACTCGGGGGACACCCACTACGAGCAGTACTTC. Translation: CASSYSGDTHYEQYF. The chain links TRBV6-5 to TRBJ2-7; D is possibly TRBD1 (6 bases). This CDR3 has 15 amino acids. The germline gives CDR1 MNHEY, CDR2 SVGAGI. V shed 0 bases and J shed 3 bases, with 12 bases lying between them.

The chain links TRBV28 to TRBJ1-1; D perhaps matches TRBD1 (6 bases). CDR1 MDHEN and CDR2 SYDVKM come from the germline V gene. The CDR3 sequence is 14 residues long. V was trimmed by 5 bases and J by 7 bases, leaving 17 bases between them. CDR3: CASSLTRGSGEAFF. In DNA, the CDR3 is TGTGCCAGCAGTCTAACCAGGGGTTCTGGTGAAGCTTTCTTT.

V is TRBV7-2 and J is TRBJ2-1; TRBD1 matches 7 bases. V was pared by 5 bases and J by 6 bases, with 13 bases of the junction left unmatched. This CDR3 comprises 16 residues. Germline V gene data show CDR1 as SGHTA and CDR2 as FQGNSA. CDR3 DNA: TGTGCCAGCAGCCCTCCCGGGACAGCCGTCCCCAATGAGCAGTTCTTC. Its protein product is CASSPPGTAVPNEQFF.

In this sample, this clone turned up a few times. The chain is built from TRBV7-9 and TRBJ1-5, with 7 positions matching TRBD1. This CDR3 region has 15 residues. CDR1 is SEHNR, CDR2 FQNEAQ, per germline (reference sequence). V was pared by 4 bases and J by 1 base, with 4 bases of the junction left unmatched. Here the CDR3 reads CASSSGTASNQPQHF. The CDR3, as DNA: TGTGCCAGCAGCTCCGGGACAGCAAGCAATCAGCCCCAGCATTTT.

This chain joins TRBV25-1 and TRBJ1-4; no clear D. The CDR3 runs to 17 residues. Trimming cost V 4 bases and J 4 bases, with 19 bases left between them. The germline gives CDR1 MGHDK, CDR2 SYGVNS. The CDR3 reads CASSGVRVGGRNEKLFF. The DNA of the CDR3 is TGTGCCAGCAGTGGAGTACGGGTAGGAGGACGTAATGAAAAACTGTTTTTT.

The chain recombines TRBV7-9 with TRBJ2-7; possibly TRBD1 for D (6 bases). V dropped 6 bases and J dropped 7 bases, with 22 bases sitting between them. The CDR3 covers 15 residues. CDR1 and CDR2 (germline): SEHNR, FQNEAQ (reference sequence). The CDR3 sequence is CASRPIGQRIGEQYF. CDR3 nucleotides: TGTGCCAGCAGGCCCATAGGACAGCGTATAGGGGAGCAGTACTTC.

The gene calls are TRBV9 and TRBJ1-2; TRBD1 might be the D (5 bases). V lost 4 bases and J lost 2, with 12 bases in between. The length of the CDR3 is 14 residues. Looked up from germline, CDR1 is SGDLS and CDR2 is YYNGEE. Here the CDR3 reads CASSPTGLNYGYTF. The CDR3 DNA is TGTGCCAGCAGCCCCACAGGATTGAACTATGGCTACACCTTC.

The chain recombines TRBV27 with TRBJ1-6; 7 bases agree with TRBD1. Per germline, CDR1 MNHEY and CDR2 SMNVEV (reference sequence). V was pared by 1 base and J by 3 bases, with 3 bases of the junction left unmatched. CDR3 length: 16 residues. CDR3 bases: TGTGCCAGCAGTTTATGGTCAGGGGGCTATAATTCACCCCTCCACTTT. Its protein is CASSLWSGGYNSPLHF.

CDR3: CASSENYNEQFF. DNA for the CDR3: TGTGCCAGCAGCGAGAACTACAATGAGCAGTTCTTC. V gene TRBV6-5 combines with J gene TRBJ2-1; no definite D call. Looked up from germline, CDR1 is MNHEY and CDR2 is SVGAGI. The CDR3 sequence is 12 residues long. Trimming cost V 6 bases and J 3 bases, with 6 bases left between them.

V and J are TRBV5-1 and TRBJ1-4, with D uncertain. The length of the CDR3 is 14 residues. CDR1 and CDR2 from the germline V gene are SGHRS and YFSETQ. V dropped 1 base and J dropped 4 bases, with 8 bases sitting between them. CDR3 bases: TGCGCCAGCAGCTTGTTTGGGCTTAATGAAAAACTGTTTTTT. As protein: CASSLFGLNEKLFF.